This TCR beta chain was sequenced in a study of identical twins. Study-wide findings and caveats: Memory repertoires lacked the insertion deficit that abundant cord blood beta clonotypes showed. Twins showed weaker excess sharing in their beta out-of-frame sequences.

One entry per CDR3 protein, called by TCRdb with MiXCR from the 5' RACE reads. The sample lists around 340,000 distinct CDR3 sequences; 9% were seen once. This clonotype appeared many times. The target antigen is unknown. This CDR3 region has 14 residues. Trimming at V came to 8 bases and at J to 9 bases, leaving 16 bases not matched to a gene. CDR1 is SQVTM and CDR2 is ANQGSEA in the germline V gene. With no exceptions, donors were healthy Caucasians. The sequenced material came from naive T cells sorted from blood. The genes are TRBV29-1 and TRBJ2-1; TRBD2 aligns across 7 bases. The TCR originated in a woman between 50 and 59 years old in good health. CDR3 sequence reads: CSILAGVPGPEQFF. CDR3 DNA: TGCAGCATCCTGGCGGGAGTCCCTGGGCCTGAGCAGTTCTTC.